A selection of T cell receptor beta chains follows, all from one sample in a study of blood T cell repertoires in COVID-19. This table comes from immunoSEQ multiplex PCR, and its TCRdb copy is limited to in-frame clones, with some not included. Of about 68,000 clones in the sample, 85% to 90% are singletons; the top ten hold 8% to 10%. The specimen sequenced was peripheral blood. These receptors originate from a man aged 45-65 years with active COVID-19. Each CDR3 is given with its conserved first and last residue. D genes are given only for firm matches. A row's size may be missing; if present it is once, few, many or a size class.

>-|-|TRBJ2-1|TRBV29-1
TGCAGCGTTGAATCGCACGGGGTGGGTGAGCAGTTCTTC
CSVESHGVGEQFF
>-|-|TRBJ1-5|TRBV19
TGTGCCAGTAACGCGGGACCGGGGAGCAATCAGCCCCAGCATTTT
CASNAGPGSNQPQHF
>-|-|TRBJ1-2|TRBV19
TGTGCCAGCAACCCCAGGGATCGCGAAGGCTACACCTTC
CASNPRDREGYTF
>-|-|TRBJ1-5|TRBV19
TGTGCCAGTAGTATTGGACAGTATAGCAATCAGCCCCAGCATTTT
CASSIGQYSNQPQHF
>-|-|TRBJ2-7|TRBV19
TGTGCCAGTAGTAGGACAGAAGGGCTCTACGAGCAGTACTTC
CASSRTEGLYEQYF
>few|TRBD2|TRBJ2-1|TRBV6-5
TGTGCCAGCACCTCGCTAGCGGGGGCTTACAATGAGCAGTTCTTC
CASTSLAGAYNEQFF
>-|TRBD1|TRBJ1-2|TRBV10-3
TGTGCCATCAGTGAGGCGGGACAGGGAGGTGGGGGCTACACCTTC
CAISEAGQGGGGYTF
>-|-|TRBJ2-1|TRBV5-6
TGTGCCAGCGGGGAGGGGGGCAGACTATACAATGAGCAGTTCTTC
CASGEGGRLYNEQFF
>-|TRBD2|TRBJ2-3|TRBV5-1
TGCGCCAGCAGCTCCGGACTAGCGGGGGGTCCAGATACGCAGTATTTT
CASSSGLAGGPDTQYF
>-|-|TRBJ1-2|TRBV5-1
TGCGCCAGCAGCTTGGGAGCATTTAACTATGGCTACACCTTC
CASSLGAFNYGYTF
>-|-|TRBJ2-1|TRBV6-2/TRBV6-3
TGTGCCAGCAGTTACCCGGGTGGGGCCGGTCATAATGAGCAGTTCTTC
CASSYPGGAGHNEQFF
>-|-|TRBJ2-7|TRBV6-5
TGTGCCAGCAGAGGGGAGGTCTACGAGCAGTACTTC
CASRGEVYEQYF
>-|-|TRBJ1-1|TRBV9
TGTGCCAGCAGCGTGGAGGTTCGGGCCACTGAAGCTTTCTTT
CASSVEVRATEAFF
>-|TRBD1|TRBJ2-7|TRBV5-6
TGTGCCAGCAGCTCCCGGGACAGGGTATTAAGGTACGAGCAGTACTTC
CASSSRDRVLRYEQYF
>-|TRBD2|TRBJ2-3|TRBV7-9
TGTGCCAGCAGCGGACCAATCTCTAGCGGGGGGGCTCCAGATACGCAGTATTTT
CASSGPISSGGAPDTQYF
>-|-|TRBJ2-1|TRBV5-5
TGTGCCAGCAGCTTGGGGTGGGGGGTGTCCTACAATGAGCAGTTCTTC
CASSLGWGVSYNEQFF
>-|-|TRBJ2-7|TRBV2
TGTGCCAGCAGCCACATCGACAGCTCCTACGAGCAGTACTTC
CASSHIDSSYEQYF
>-|TRBD2|TRBJ2-5|TRBV5-1
TGCGCCAGCAGCTTCGGGACTAGCGGGGGAGAGACCCAGTACTTC
CASSFGTSGGETQYF
>-|-|TRBJ1-2|TRBV11-2
TGTGCCAGCAGCTCAACAAAAAGGCCCCACACTACTAACTATGGCTACACCTTC
CASSSTKRPHTTNYGYTF
>-|TRBD1|TRBJ2-5|TRBV6-6
TGTGCCAGCAGGAGGGACAGGGGAACTCAAGAGACCCAGTACTTC
CASRRDRGTQETQYF
>-|TRBD1|TRBJ1-2|TRBV20-1
TGCAGTGCTAGTAACAGGGGAAACTTCTATGGCTACACCTTC
CSASNRGNFYGYTF
>-|-|TRBJ1-2|TRBV4-2
TGTGCCAGCAGCCAAGACCTGGCCGGAGCTAACTATGGCTACACCTTC
CASSQDLAGANYGYTF
>-|-|TRBJ2-3|TRBV5-1
TGCGCCAGCAGCTTGGAAGGAGGAACGCAGTATTTT
CASSLEGGTQYF
>-|TRBD2|TRBJ2-7|TRBV7-9
TGTGCCAGCAGCTCCACCCGACTAGCGGGCGTAGATGAGCAGTACTTC
CASSSTRLAGVDEQYF
>-|-|TRBJ1-1|TRBV19
TGTGCCAGTAGTATAGTCGGCGGGGGAACTGAAGCTTTCTTT
CASSIVGGGTEAFF
>-|-|TRBJ2-7|TRBV2
TGTGCCAGCAAAAGCGGTTACTACGAGCAGTACTTC
CASKSGYYEQYF
>-|-|TRBJ1-6|TRBV20-1
TGCAGTGCTAGTGGGGCAACAGGTTCACCCCTCCACTTT
CSASGATGSPLHF
>once|-|TRBJ1-4|TRBV7-8
TGTGCCAGCAGCGGGCCCTCGGACACCCATAATGAAAAACTGTTTTTT
CASSGPSDTHNEKLFF
>once|-|TRBJ2-7|TRBV12-5
TGTGCTAGTTCAGACAACGAGCAGTACTTC
CASSDNEQYF
>-|TRBD1|TRBJ1-5|TRBV7-8
TGTGCCAGCAGCTTAGCGGGGGGACAGGGACAGCCCCAGCATTTT
CASSLAGGQGQPQHF
>-|TRBD1|TRBJ2-7|TRBV6-2/TRBV6-3
TGTGCCAGCAGTCACCCGGCCCTGACAGGGGGGTTCTACGAGCAGTACTTC
CASSHPALTGGFYEQYF
>-|TRBD1|TRBJ2-3|TRBV6-2/TRBV6-3
TGTGCCAGCAGTCATTCAGGGGGCGATACAGATACGCAGTATTTT
CASSHSGGDTDTQYF
>-|-|TRBJ2-5|TRBV7-8
TGTGCCAGCAAGCCCCAAGTAAGGGGCGAGGAGACCCAGTACTTC
CASKPQVRGEETQYF
>-|TRBD2|TRBJ2-1|TRBV3-1/TRBV3-2
TGTGCCAGCAGCCAAGATCTAGCGGGGCCTTACAATGAGCAGTTCTTC
CASSQDLAGPYNEQFF
>-|TRBD1|TRBJ2-7|TRBV5-1
TGCGCCAGCACGGCCGGGACAGCGACCTACGAGCAGTACTTC
CASTAGTATYEQYF
>-|TRBD1|TRBJ2-5|TRBV18
TGTGCCAGCTCCAGAGACAGGGTGGGAGAGACCCAGTACTTC
CASSRDRVGETQYF
>-|-|TRBJ1-6|TRBV5-6
TGTGCCAGCAGCTTGAGAGGGGGAAATTCACCCCTCCACTTT
CASSLRGGNSPLHF
>-|-|TRBJ1-3|TRBV7-6
TGTGCCAGCAGCCATAGGGGCTTAGGAAACACCATATATTTT
CASSHRGLGNTIYF
>-|-|TRBJ2-2|TRBV4-1
TGCGCCAGCAGTTACGGTAGCGAGAACACCGGGGAGCTGTTTTTT
CASSYGSENTGELFF
>-|TRBD2|TRBJ2-7|TRBV18
TGTGCCAGCTCACGCGAGGCGGGGGGGACCTACGAGCAGTACTTC
CASSREAGGTYEQYF
>once|TRBD1|TRBJ1-3|TRBV7-9
TGTGCCAGCAGCTCGGGACAGGGGGCAGGAAACACCATATATTTT
CASSSGQGAGNTIYF
>-|-|TRBJ2-1|TRBV9
TGTGCCAGCAGCGTAGTCCCCGGAGGGATCGGGGCTTACAATGAGCAGTTCTTC
CASSVVPGGIGAYNEQFF
>-|-|TRBJ2-7|TRBV15
TGTGCCACCAGCTCCCGTTCCCAGGGGAGCAACGAGCAGTACTTC
CATSSRSQGSNEQYF
>-|-|TRBJ1-2|TRBV27
TGTGCCAGCAGTTTATCACGATCGGGGTATGGCTACACCTTC
CASSLSRSGYGYTF
>-|-|TRBJ1-1|TRBV6-2/TRBV6-3
TGTGCCAGCAGTTACGGATTTAAGGGGAAGGCTGAAGCTTTCTTT
CASSYGFKGKAEAFF
>-|TRBD2|TRBJ2-3|TRBV5-1
TGCGCCAGCAGCGTTAGCGGGGGGGTCACAGATACGCAGTATTTT
CASSVSGGVTDTQYF
>-|-|TRBJ1-2|TRBV3-1/TRBV3-2
TGTGCCAGCAGCCAACTTACGGGAGCCTATGGCTACACCTTC
CASSQLTGAYGYTF
>-|-|TRBJ2-1|TRBV2
TGTGCCAGCAGTCGGGACACTGAGCAGTTCTTC
CASSRDTEQFF
>-|-|TRBJ2-7|TRBV28
TGTGCCAGCCACCCAGGGGGGAGCCCCTACGAGCAGTACTTC
CASHPGGSPYEQYF
>-|-|TRBJ2-6|TRBV9
TGTGCCAGCAGCGCAAACAGGGTAACTGGGGCCAACGTCCTGACTTTC
CASSANRVTGANVLTF
>once|TRBD1|TRBJ2-3|TRBV7-9
TGTGCCAGCAGCGCGGGGACAGGGGGCTCGAGCACAGATACGCAGTATTTT
CASSAGTGGSSTDTQYF
>-|-|TRBJ1-1|TRBV5-4
TGTGCCAGCAGCCCCTTCTTGTTGAACACTGAAGCTTTCTTT
CASSPFLLNTEAFF